This T cell receptor (beta chain) was observed in a study of blood T cell repertoires in COVID-19. About the study: Italy, Spain and the United States were the sources of the convalescent and acute COVID-19 samples. T cells, B-cell-depleted T cells, or PBMCs supplied cDNA or gDNA.

Per germline, CDR1 SGHRS and CDR2 YFSETQ. The CDR3 spans 12 residues. The V end lost 1 base, the J end lost 7 bases, and 8 bases lay between the germline ends. Per the original data handling: Counts of nucleated cells, estimated from reference gene primer amplification, were obtained. The repertoire was sequenced with immunoSEQ multiplex PCR; TCRdb's copy has only in-frame clones and lacks some. D and trimming were read from the DNA, whereas the V and J calls and clone size are those reported in that table. The sample shows about 170,000 clones, 86% of them seen only once. Material: peripheral blood. This chain connects TRBV5-1 to TRBJ1-1, with a tentative D call TRBD1 (5 bases). The TCR originated in a man aged 65-85 years with acute or convalescent COVID-19. The CDR3 reads CASSLPGLEAFF. The DNA of the CDR3 is TGCGCCAGCAGCTTGCCGGGACTTGAAGCTTTCTTT.